This TCR beta chain was captured in a study of shared clonotypes between healthy human individuals. The count of this clone is one. The antigen remains unidentified. Study results and limitations: Among non-shared clonotypes, generation probabilities were lower than among those shared by all four donors.

Sequencing was performed with immunoSEQ multiplex PCR; in TCRdb, only in-frame clones are kept and a portion is missing. The sample has roughly 2.5 million clones, 90% to 95% seen once. Germline lookup yields CDR1 SEHNR and CDR2 FQNEAQ (reference sequence). The CDR3 has 16 amino acids. The J segment lost 3 bases and the V segment lost 5 bases, leaving 7 bases of the junction unmatched. The source is a man younger than 35 in good health. The sequenced material came from naive CD4+ T cells sorted from blood. Subset described: CD45RA+ positively selected. The chain links TRBV7-9 to TRBJ1-6; 7 bases are a match to TRBD1. This CDR3 reads CASSPGTDFYNSPLHF. DNA of the CDR3: TGTGCCAGCAGCCCCGGGACAGATTTCTATAATTCACCCCTCCACTTT.